This T cell receptor (beta chain) was identified during a study of identical twins (dated by TCRdb to the mid-2010s). A note on the overall study: To test whether fetal clonotypes persist, the study used deep sequencing on TCR alpha and beta repertoires from monozygotic twins, unrelated adults of various ages, and cord blood. To rule out contamination, the twin experiments were replicated at different times with different library preparation protocols.

Libraries came from 5' RACE. The data were produced on an Illumina HiSeq 2000. A universal primer binding site was introduced by template switching, and a unique molecular identifier was present in the final cDNA, enabling accurate counting of TCR cDNA molecules. Specific primers in the conserved constant-segment region were used to synthesize first-strand cDNA for TCR alpha and beta chains. To control for contamination, each cDNA library was double barcoded with a SMART-Mk sample barcode plus Illumina barcodes. Two successive PCR steps introduced TruSeq adapter sequences along with Illumina sample barcodes. TCR alpha and beta cDNA libraries were sequenced on the Illumina HiSeq platform with custom primers. The original pipeline was this. MiGEC was used to process raw reads and extract unique molecular identifiers, and MiXCR was used to find CDR3 positions. For each individual, recombination models were inferred using an EM algorithm with the repgenHMM and IGoR tools. The tcR package in R was used for shared clonotype analysis, with sharing normalized by the product of cloneset sizes. To study raw recombination free of thymic and clonal selection effects, out-of-frame nonproductive sequences were analyzed. TCRdb trimmed public reads at Q25 via fastp, called clones via MiXCR and kept in-frame beta chains. Entries are consolidated by CDR3 protein sequence, retaining the most common genes and DNA. These V and J calls rely on TCRdb rather than the paper's analysis. The sample has 750,000 to 950,000 distinct CDR3 sequences on record, 9% to 15% of them singletons. Around 1.5% of the sample is in the top ten clones.

For this clonotype: The antigen this receptor binds is unknown. There are no base qualities to consult, and no much larger clone falls within one base.

The study at large found these results: Zero-insertion analyses could be partly confounded by invariant T cells such as MAIT and iNKT, though diverse VJ usage argued against such confounding for most clonotypes. In monozygotic twins, out-of-frame TCR alpha sharing was systematically underestimated by recombination models, although the models agreed with sharing between unrelated individuals. Fewer insertions were carried by abundant cord blood beta clonotypes, a similar but weaker trend appeared in young adult naive repertoires, and no such trend appeared in memory repertoires. In beta out-of-frame sequences, excess twin sharing was weaker, because having fewer shared sequences lowered the signal-to-noise ratio. Out-of-frame TCR alpha sequences shared between twins showed an excess of low generation-probability sequences compared with coincidental sharing between unrelated individuals. Because the same donors could not be followed over many years, the conclusions depended on cross-sectional statistical analysis.

From the cysteine through the valine, the CDR3 covers 13 amino acids. The read is trimmed to its CDR3 DNA, 39 bases read in frame from base 1. Via the germline V gene, CDR1 is SNHLY and CDR2 FYNNEI. The V end loses 8 bases and the J end loses 0 bases, and a stretch of 11 bases separates them. Only healthy Caucasian donors were included. Three pairs of female monozygotic twins, all aged about 18 to 29 years, made up the twin cohort. Peripheral blood mononuclear cells were used as the source from which RNA for TCR libraries was isolated. These data are also associated with another study on yellow fever vaccine responses in identical twins. That second report states: The authors reported that the T cell response to vaccination in identical twins appeared partly convergent and partly personalized. The study precisely tracked vaccine-responding T cell clones in identical twins.

The rearrangement combines TRBV2 with TRBJ2-7; the D gene identity is not certain. The sequence derives from a woman younger than 35 in good health. Sequenced material: PBMCs. The CDR3 protein: CASCIESSYEQYV. DNA sequence: TGTGCCAGCTGCATAGAGAGCTCCTACGAGCAGTACGTC.